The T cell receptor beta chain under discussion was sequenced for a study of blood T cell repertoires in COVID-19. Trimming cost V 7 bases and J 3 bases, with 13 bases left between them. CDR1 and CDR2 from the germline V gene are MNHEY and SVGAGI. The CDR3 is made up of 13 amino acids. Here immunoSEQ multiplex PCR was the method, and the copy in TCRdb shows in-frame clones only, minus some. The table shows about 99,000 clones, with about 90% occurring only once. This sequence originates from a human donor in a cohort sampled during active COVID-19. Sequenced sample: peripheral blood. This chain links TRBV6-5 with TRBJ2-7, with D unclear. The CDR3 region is CASTSGSYYEQYF. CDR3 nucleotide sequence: TGTGCCAGCACCTCAGGCAGCTACTACGAGCAGTACTTC.